Listed here is a single T cell receptor (beta chain). The target of this receptor is not known. Base qualities are not recorded, but no much larger clone differs from it by a single base. Using the deep immunoSEQ assay, multiplex PCR amplified TCR CDR3 regions from genomic DNA. For each cell subset, the extracted genomic DNA was distributed evenly across all wells of several immunoSEQ 96-well plates, and each plate served as one replicate. Each replicate PCR for sorted subsets received about 210 ng genomic DNA, equal to some 32,000 T cell genomes. The purified libraries were quantified using a Qubit 3.0 fluorometer, sized with a Bioanalyzer 2100, and then quantified again using the KAPA Library Quantification kit. Each immunoSEQ 96-well plate was sequenced on its own single-read 150-cycle Illumina NextSeq 550 flow cell. The authors' analysis ran thus. The immunoSEQ output contained only junctional sequences without quality scores, so filtering could not match that applied to full-length reads. To assign V/J genes and CDR3, sequences were annotated against IMGT germline references using PyIR, a Python wrapper for IgBLAST v1.9. Any read was removed if the V/J assignment was weak (E-value above 1e-6), the CDR3 was missing, or the read contained stop codons, out-of-frame junctions, or ambiguous translated residues. A V3J clonotype was defined by an identical inferred V gene, J gene, and CDR3 amino acid sequence. To compute the percentage overlap between repertoires, the number of shared unique clonotypes was divided by the size of the smaller repertoire. Richness of each repertoire was evaluated using RTK rarefaction, the Chao1 estimator, and Recon v2.1 estimates of unobserved clonotypes. Generation probabilities for all TCRbeta clonotypes obtained by the gDNA method from a handful of donors were computed using OLGA. In its TCRdb copy, this immuneACCESS table keeps in-frame sequences only and misses some clones. Where compared with another copy, unresolved V genes explain less than half of these, and the others have no known cause. That table is the source of V, J and clone size, and D and trimming were worked out from the DNA. The sample table shows under 600,000 clones, and approximately 94% are seen once. The ten largest clones capture about 0.067% of the sample.

The donors were healthy, HIV-negative adults who had no recently reported acute infections or vaccinations. All donors were Caucasian adults living in Nashville, Tennessee, USA. CD4+ T cells were enriched by magnetic negative selection, after which naive cells were positively selected on CD45RA and the negative fraction was taken as the memory subset. After blood collection by leukapheresis, PBMCs were isolated using Ficoll-Histopaque density gradient centrifugation and then cryopreserved in the vapor phase of liquid nitrogen. Analytical flow cytometry was used to check the purity and quantity of every magnetically sorted T cell population. Genomic DNA was isolated from every sorted fraction and measured by UV absorbance on a Nanodrop 2000c. CDR1 is given as KGHSH and CDR2 as LQKENI, both from the germline V gene. Trimming takes 3 bases off V and 8 bases off J; junction bases not matched to a gene: 8. The CDR3 sequence holds 14 residues, the cysteine and phenylalanine included. The entry retains the CDR3 DNA only, 42 bases that are in frame from base 1.

This sample was taken from a study of shared clonotypes between healthy human individuals (TCRdb year 2020). At the level of the whole study: A few men and a couple of women, aged 18 to 49 years, made up the cohort. For each donor, three plates each were used for CD4 naive and CD4 memory, two plates were used for CD8 naive, and one plate was used for CD8 memory. To estimate repertoire size and how much clonotype sharing occurs between individuals, the study deeply sequenced the blood TCR repertoires of about five healthy adults. Libraries were prepared and TCR repertoires were sequenced by different laboratories using diverse techniques, in order to increase sequencing depth and limit assay-specific biases. Each donor's leukapheresis produced roughly between about 0.9 and 9.5 billion PBMCs. Study-level results and caveats: Sharing across four donors was observed for approximately 5% of naive CD4, over 3% of naive CD8, over 2% of memory CD4, and roughly 0.43% of memory CD8 clonotypes. The genetic and exposure-history diversity represented was limited by the small number of donors. Sampling was restricted to blood, and TCR repertoires in tissues likely differ from the TCR repertoires found in blood. Based on pairwise subsampling, the degree of clonotype sharing among donors was expected to be affected by sequencing depth. Rarefaction of sorted-subset datasets indicated incomplete sequencing despite the large sequencing depth. Higher generation probabilities were observed for clonotypes shared by all four sorted-subset donors than for non-shared clonotypes. Naive subsets generally had larger estimated clonotype richness than memory subsets.

This clonotype was obtained from a woman aged 30 to 39 in good health. Specimen: naive CD4+ T cells sorted from blood. Per the publication, the cell subset or site label means: CD45RA+ positively selected. The V and J segments used are TRBV18 and TRBJ1-2; the junction holds 8 bases that match TRBD1. The CDR3 protein: CASSPDPGGRGYTF. The DNA sequence is given as TGTGCCAGCTCACCCGACCCAGGGGGCCGGGGCTACACCTTC.